This T cell receptor beta chain derives from a study of T-cell reconstitution after alpha-beta-depleted transplantation in children (dated by TCRdb to 2016 to 2017). Concerning the study at large: Using TCR repertoire profiling, the study followed T-cell immune reconstitution in a quantitative way in children after TCRalphabeta/CD19-depleted allogeneic hematopoietic cell transplantation. What the study reported, not specific to this receptor: In some patients, the high TCRbeta diversity seen at day 60 was put down to recipient T cells and intrathymic progenitors that had survived conditioning. About two months after transplant, the apparently early recovery of alphabetaT-cell counts reportedly depended on just several hundred clones that had expanded rapidly and came from non-depleted graft cells. Over subsequent months, a decline in hyperexpanded clone frequencies was noted, and after one year, T-cell counts and TCRbeta diversity were mostly ascribed to newly produced T cells.

From a lookup of the germline V gene (reference sequence), CDR1 and CDR2 are DFQATT and SNEGSKA. Here V drops 6 bases and J drops 6 bases, and the junction holds 7 bases not matched to any gene. Including cysteine and phenylalanine, the CDR3 has 13 amino acids. Only CDR3 DNA remains: 39 bases, in frame from the first base. What the treatment or condition label conveys for this sample: allogeneic hematopoietic cell transplantation with graft depleted of TCRalphabeta T cells and CD19 B cells. The transplant recipients were children given TCRalphabeta/CD19-depleted allogeneic hematopoietic cell grafts. The library relied on PCR. Sequencer: Illumina HiSeq 2500. TCR libraries were prepared with molecular barcoding, using unique molecular identifiers to normalize TCRbeta repertoire quantification. Starting from the raw public reads, TCRdb applied fastp trimming at Q25, assembled clones with MiXCR and retained in-frame beta chains. Records with the same CDR3 protein are collapsed into one entry carrying the most frequent genes and DNA. This sample has about 1,000,000 distinct CDR3 sequences in its table, and around 30% of those were observed once. The top ten hold 25% to 35% of the sample.

In the case of this clonotype: What this receptor recognizes is not known. The input lacks base qualities; no much larger clone sits a single base away.

The input for sequencing was PBMCs, mostly from graft donor cells, taken 360 days after TCRalphabeta/CD19-depleted stem cell transplant. The origin of this receptor is a boy younger than two who had a stem cell transplant for SCID, so the T cells may come from the graft donor. This chain joins TRBV20-1 to TRBJ2-7; the central 11 bases match TRBD2. The CDR3 region: CSASRGLAGEQYF. The DNA sequence is TGCAGTGCAAGCCGTGGACTAGCGGGCGAGCAGTACTTC.